The T cell receptor beta chain under discussion was sequenced for a study of T-cell memory formation after mild COVID-19. Study information: The TCR clusters were mostly specific to one donor.

Germline values: CDR1 DFQATT, CDR2 SNEGSKA (reference sequence). The V gene lost 6 bases and the J gene lost 4 bases, with 13 bases spanning the gap. CDR3 length: 13 amino acids. Study-level findings and limits: Shrinking CD4+ clones resided mostly in CM and EM, and CD8+ ones in EMRA. Day 15 to 85 contracting clones showed balanced CD4/CD8; day 15 to 37 expanders favored CD4+. Cross-reactive memory appears to have joined, as suggested by some responding clones showing up in pre-infection memory.

As for this clonotype: Its antigen is not known.

TCRdb re-derived calls from the 5' RACE reads in MiXCR, one entry per CDR3 protein. This table holds about 340,000 distinct CDR3 sequences, roughly 15% found once. This TCR came from a man aged 18 to 30 who had mild COVID-19 (a few samples of this study predate the infection). Cell type and time point are not known. Material for sequencing was PBMCs or a T cell subset sorted from them (not recorded which). The chain joins TRBV20-1 to TRBJ1-5; tentatively, D is TRBD1 (5 bases). DNA for the CDR3: TGCAGTGCCCGGGACCGAGAAAATCAGCCCCAGCATTTT. This encodes CSARDRENQPQHF.